This T cell receptor (beta chain) comes out of a study of blood T cell repertoires in COVID-19. Study-wide background: The samples span acute and convalescent COVID-19 from the United States, Italy and Spain. In each case, the material was cDNA or gDNA derived from T cells, B-cell-depleted T cells, or PBMCs.

The CDR3 length is 17 residues. CDR1 DFQATT and CDR2 SNEGSKA come from the germline V gene (reference sequence). V lost 3 bases and J lost 4; bases outside the gene matches: 15. Authors' data handling: Reference gene primer amplification gave nucleated cell count estimates. TCRdb's copy holds only in-frame clones and misses some; the assay was immunoSEQ multiplex PCR. V and J calls and clone size are given by that table; D and trimming were obtained from the DNA. The sample holds some 90,000 clones, approximately 89% seen once. This clone was picked up one time. The rearrangement uses TRBV20-1 and TRBJ1-5; 7 bases map to TRBD1. Sequenced sample: peripheral blood. The receptor was derived from a middle-aged man with acute or convalescent COVID-19. This chain's CDR3 is CSASSDREGVGNQPQHF. The CDR3 DNA follows: TGCAGTGCTAGTAGCGACAGGGAAGGCGTCGGGAATCAGCCCCAGCATTTT.